This passage covers 22 T cell receptor beta chains from one sample sequenced in a study of control samples from healthy donors and cancer patients. Clones were sequenced by immunoSEQ multiplex PCR, and TCRdb holds only the in-frame ones, with some missing. Of roughly 98,000 clones in the sample, approximately 82% were seen once. Sequenced sample: blood. These receptors all come from a woman aged 60-75 years in good health.

The gene calls are TRBV19 and TRBJ1-5, with D tentatively TRBD1 (6 bases). CDR1 and CDR2 from the germline V gene are LNHDA and SQIVND (reference sequence). V lost 5 bases and J lost 4, with 18 bases in between. CDR3 length: 16 amino acids. CDR3 residues: CASSYNAGQNNQPQHF. The CDR3 DNA sequence: TGTGCCAGTAGTTATAATGCGGGACAAAATAATCAGCCCCAGCATTTT.

This chain connects TRBV28 to TRBJ1-2; the match to TRBD1 covers 7 bases. The CDR3 has 15 amino acids. V was pared by 1 base and J by 8 bases, with 10 bases of the junction left unmatched. Per the germline V gene, CDR1 is MDHEN and CDR2 is SYDVKM. CDR3 region: CASSLSGTAVFGYTF. The CDR3 DNA is TGTGCCAGCAGTTTATCTGGGACAGCGGTTTTCGGCTACACCTTC.

The chain joins TRBV5-4 to TRBJ1-4; 9 nucleotides agree with TRBD1. The CDR3 is made up of 16 amino acids. CDR1 is SGHNT, CDR2 YYREEE, per germline (reference sequence). Trimming cost V 3 bases and J 7 bases; bases outside gene matches: 10. In DNA, the CDR3 is TGTGCCAGCAGCTCCCCCGAGGACAGGGGACGTGAAAAACTGTTTTTT. Translated, it gives CASSSPEDRGREKLFF.

The chain couples TRBV6-6 to TRBJ1-5, with a weak D call TRBD1 (6 bases). CDR1 MNHNY and CDR2 SVGAGI come from the germline V gene (reference sequence). V was pared by 5 bases and J by 8 bases, with 13 bases between. CDR3 length equals 13 residues. This CDR3 reads CASSQQGLEPQHF. DNA for the CDR3: TGTGCCAGCAGTCAACAGGGTCTAGAGCCCCAGCATTTT.

DNA for the CDR3: TGCGCCAGCAGTGTGTTCGGGACTAGCGGGGGCCCAGGAGAGACCCAGTACTTC. Residues: CASSVFGTSGGPGETQYF. The chain combines TRBV10-2 with TRBJ2-5; 14 positions match TRBD2. This CDR3 is built from 18 residues. Trimming at V came to 4 bases and at J to 4 bases, leaving 11 bases not matched to a gene. The germline gives CDR1 WSHSY, CDR2 SAAADI.

The V and J genes are TRBV4-1 and TRBJ2-1; TRBD1 aligns across 9 bases. In germline, CDR1 is MGHRA, CDR2 YSYEKL. This CDR3 region has 14 residues. Trimming at V came to 2 bases and at J to 6 bases, leaving 2 bases not matched to a gene. In DNA, the CDR3 is TGCGCCAGCAGCCAATCGGACAGGGGCAATGAGCAGTTCTTC. This gives the protein CASSQSDRGNEQFF.

The chain combines TRBV7-9 with TRBJ1-4; D remains ambiguous. Looked up from germline, CDR1 is SEHNR and CDR2 is FQNEAQ (reference sequence). The CDR3 extends over 13 amino acids. The V gene lost 6 bases and the J gene lost 5 bases, with 10 bases spanning the gap. This CDR3 is CASSERGNEKLFF. In DNA form, the CDR3 reads TGTGCCAGCAGTGAAAGAGGGAATGAAAAACTGTTTTTT. The full variable domain, rest sourced from reference TRBV7-9 and TRBJ1-4, is DTGVSQNPRHKITKRGQNVTFRCDPISEHNRLYWYRQTLGQGPEFLTYFQNEAQLEKSRLLSDRFSAERPKGSFSTLEIQRTEQGDSAMYLCASSERGNEKLFFGSGTQLSVL.

The chain uses TRBV5-1 and TRBJ1-1, with D tentatively TRBD1 (5 bases). The CDR3 has 15 residues. Germline V gives CDR1 SGHRS, CDR2 YFSETQ. V was clipped by 3 bases and J by 1 base, with 13 bases between them. CDR3 sequence: CASSSSETANTEAFF. The CDR3 DNA reads as TGCGCCAGCAGCTCGTCTGAGACAGCGAACACTGAAGCTTTCTTT.

This sequence joins TRBV4-3 and TRBJ1-4; a possible D gene is TRBD1 (5 bases). Germline V gene lookup returns CDR1 LGHNA and CDR2 YSLEER. Trimming pared 1 base from V and 7 bases from J, leaving 16 bases between. The CDR3 is made up of 16 amino acids. In nucleotides, the CDR3 is TGCGCCAGCAGCCAAGGGCTATCGGGGGGTGGTGAAAAACTGTTTTTT. Translation: CASSQGLSGGGEKLFF.

The chain links TRBV5-1 to TRBJ1-3; D unresolved. The CDR3 runs to 14 residues. From germline, CDR1 is SGHRS and CDR2 YFSETQ. V was clipped by 4 bases and J by 2 bases, with 10 bases between them. The CDR3 DNA sequence: TGCGCCAGCAGCCTACTTGGGGCTGGAAACACCATATATTTT. Residues: CASSLLGAGNTIYF.

The V call is TRBV11-2, the J call TRBJ1-6; TRBD1 matches 7 bases. This CDR3 region has 14 residues. J gave up 8 bases and V 5 bases, and 6 bases lay outside the gene matches. Germline V CDR1 and CDR2: SGHAT, FQNNGV. The CDR3 region is CASSPEGAYSPLHF. In nucleotides, the CDR3 is TGTGCCAGCAGCCCCGAGGGGGCTTATTCACCCCTCCACTTT. Filled out from reference TRBV11-2 and TRBJ1-6, the complete variable domain reads EAGVAQSPRYKIIEKRQSVAFWCNPISGHATLYWYQQILGQGPKLLIQFQNNGVVDDSQLPKDRFSAERLKGVDSTLKIQPAKLEDSAVYLCASSPEGAYSPLHFGNGTRLTVT.

This clone was found a few times. This sequence joins TRBV4-2 and TRBJ2-3, with 9 nucleotides matching TRBD2. The junction had 10 bases not matched to a gene; V was cut back by 0 bases and J by 9 bases. CDR3 length: 16 residues. CDR1 LGHNA and CDR2 YNFKEQ come from the germline V gene. CDR3 region: CASSQDIGSGSDTQYF. As DNA, the CDR3 is TGTGCCAGCAGCCAAGATATCGGTAGCGGGAGTGACACGCAGTATTTT.

V is TRBV24-1 and J is TRBJ2-7, with 8 bases matching TRBD1. V lost 1 base to trimming and J lost 5 bases; unmatched junction nucleotides: 6. The length of the CDR3 is 15 residues. Germline CDR1 reads KGHDR; CDR2 reads SFDVKD. The chain's CDR3 is CATSDFGTGMHEQYF. DNA for the CDR3: TGTGCCACCAGTGATTTCGGGACAGGCATGCACGAGCAGTACTTC.

The chain recombines TRBV6-6 with TRBJ1-5; no clear D gene. V lost 8 bases and J 3 bases, leaving 8 bases between the germline ends. The CDR3 is 12 residues long. CDR1 and CDR2 (germline): MNHNY, SVGAGI (reference sequence). The CDR3 is CASGRINQPQHF. CDR3 nucleotides: TGTGCCAGCGGCAGGATCAATCAGCCCCAGCATTTT.

The rearrangement links TRBV3-1 (or the pseudogene TRBV3-2) to TRBJ2-7, with 10 bases identical to TRBD2. Germline loops: CDR1 LGHDT, CDR2 YNNKEL (reference sequence). This CDR3 has 18 residues. V was clipped by 1 base and J by 0 bases; unmatched bases: 9. The CDR3 loop reads CASSQGISGGPLSYEQYF. For the CDR3, the DNA is TGTGCCAGCAGCCAAGGAATTAGCGGGGGGCCCCTCTCCTACGAGCAGTACTTC.

The J gene is TRBJ2-7, the V gene TRBV13; D is possibly TRBD2 (6 bases). Deletions cut 2 bases from V and 0 bases from J, with 8 bases between. Germline CDR1 is PRHDT and CDR2 is FYEKMQ (reference sequence). CDR3 size: 14 residues. CDR3 bases: TGTGCCAGCAGCTTAATGGGGGGCTCCTACGAGCAGTACTTC. Its translation is CASSLMGGSYEQYF.

This clone was detected once. The gene calls are TRBV18 and TRBJ2-7; D is possibly TRBD1 (5 bases). Germline CDR1 KGHSH, CDR2 LQKENI. V gave up 3 bases and J gave up 2 bases, with 11 bases separating them. This CDR3 region has 14 residues. The CDR3: CASSPRETAYEQYF. CDR3 nucleotide sequence: TGTGCCAGCTCACCCAGAGAGACAGCCTACGAGCAGTACTTC.

The rearrangement uses TRBV11-2 and TRBJ2-3, with 9 bases lining up with TRBD2. CDR1 SGHAT and CDR2 FQNNGV come from the germline V gene. This CDR3 is built from 16 residues. V trimming: 5 bases; J trimming: 4 bases; junction bases outside the gene matches: 10. Written as DNA, the CDR3 is TGTGCCAGCAGCCTAGTAGGCGGGGGGGCCTCAGATACGCAGTATTTT. Amino acids: CASSLVGGGASDTQYF.

The chain combines TRBV18 with TRBJ1-1; D perhaps matches TRBD1 (6 bases). Trimming removed 6 bases from V and 0 bases from J, with 11 bases in between. CDR1 is KGHSH, CDR2 LQKENI, per germline. The CDR3 has 14 amino acids. CDR3 DNA: TGTGCCAGCTCTCAGGACAGAATGAACACTGAAGCTTTCTTT. It specifies CASSQDRMNTEAFF.

This clone has a single count. This specimen includes other DNA sequences encoding the same CDR3. The genes are TRBV29-1 and TRBJ1-1; 7 bases fit TRBD1. Germline values: CDR1 SQVTM, CDR2 ANQGSEA. The CDR3 runs 12 residues. V was pared by 7 bases and J by 7 bases, with 9 bases of the junction left unmatched. The chain's CDR3 is CSAQGQPNEAFF. The CDR3 nucleotides are TGCAGCGCTCAGGGACAGCCAAATGAAGCTTTCTTT.

This rearrangement joins TRBV4-1 to TRBJ1-4; the D gene is possibly TRBD1 (5 bases). Germline CDR1 MGHRA, CDR2 YSYEKL. V lost 8 bases, J lost 3 bases, and 13 bases lay in between. This CDR3 comprises 14 residues. The CDR3 region has the DNA TGCGCCAGCCAACTCAGGGACGCTAATGAAAAACTGTTTTTT. Translating it yields CASQLRDANEKLFF.

This rearrangement joins TRBV5-1 to TRBJ2-5, with D perhaps matching TRBD1 or TRBD2 (6 bases each). Trimming removed 4 bases from V and 2 bases from J, with 15 bases in between. Germline CDR1 SGHRS, CDR2 YFSETQ. The length of the CDR3 is 15 residues. The DNA of the CDR3 is TGCGCCAGCAGCCGACTAGGGGGAGAACAAGAGACCCAGTACTTC. It yields the protein CASSRLGGEQETQYF.